A single sample gave rise to the 14 T cell receptor beta chains below, sequenced in a study of monozygotic twins with inflammatory bowel disease (dated by TCRdb to the late 2010s). Libraries were constructed by 5' RACE. The instrument given in TCRdb is Illumina HiSeq 2500. TCRdb reprocessed the reads, reporting each CDR3 protein sequence once and no DNA. This sample's table contains more than 300,000 distinct CDR3 sequences. Of the sample, about 2.5% is held by the ten largest clones. The sequenced sample consisted of blood. These receptors were collected from a human donor with ulcerative colitis or Crohn's disease, or a healthy co-twin of an affected twin (not recorded which).

The chain has TRBV3-1 and TRBJ1-5; with no DNA, the TCRdb D assignment of TRBD1 cannot be verified. Germline V gives CDR1 LGHDT, CDR2 YNNKEL (reference sequence). The CDR3 covers 13 residues. The CDR3 protein is CASSRDNNQPQHF.

The rearrangement links TRBV6-1 to TRBJ1-5. The CDR3 extends over 13 amino acids. Germline loops: CDR1 MNHNS, CDR2 SASEGT. CDR3 protein: CATLEMPNQPQHF.

The chain couples TRBV7-9 to TRBJ2-1; as DNA is missing, the TRBD1 call by TCRdb cannot be tested. CDR3 size: 14 residues. Per the germline V gene, CDR1 is SEHNR and CDR2 is FQNEAQ (reference sequence). CDR3 sequence reads: CASSSPTGYNEQFF.

This chain links TRBV15 with TRBJ2-3. The CDR3 totals 15 residues. Germline assignment: CDR1 LNHNV and CDR2 YYDKDF (reference sequence). The CDR3 sequence is CATSRDSAGADTQYF.

V usage is TRBV7-3 and J usage is TRBJ1-1; the TCRdb call, TRBD1, lacks DNA for checking. The V gene's germline CDR1 is SGHTA and CDR2 FQGTGA. This CDR3 spans 16 amino acids. CDR3 region: CASSLLGTAGNTEAFF.

V usage is TRBV3-1 and J usage is TRBJ2-7; TCRdb outputs TRBD1, but without DNA this stays unchecked. Germline V CDR1 and CDR2: LGHDT, YNNKEL (reference sequence). CDR3 size: 17 residues. The CDR3 protein is CASSQLPRRDGGYEQYF.

The V and J genes are TRBV3-1 and TRBJ2-7; the D call of TRBD1 rests on TCRdb alone, since no DNA is present to check it. Germline assignment: CDR1 LGHDT and CDR2 YNNKEL (reference sequence). The CDR3 spans 13 residues. CDR3 loop: CASRLTGVYEQYF.

The rearrangement uses TRBV24-1 and TRBJ2-1; the D gene TCRdb calls, TRBD1, cannot be checked with no DNA. Germline values: CDR1 KGHDR, CDR2 SFDVKD. The CDR3 extends over 16 amino acids. CDR3 in amino acids: CATSDSLGVDGDEQFF.

The chain employs TRBV5-5 and TRBJ1-1; no DNA is available, so the TRBD1 call from TCRdb remains unchecked. The germline gives CDR1 SGHKS, CDR2 YYEKEE (reference sequence). This CDR3 is built from 15 residues. CDR3 region: CASSLWVDRNTEAFF.

This sequence joins TRBV3-1 and TRBJ1-3. Germline CDR1 reads LGHDT; CDR2 reads YNNKEL (reference sequence). This CDR3 is built from 12 residues. The CDR3 sequence is CASSHRGNTIYF.

The chain joins TRBV21-1 to TRBJ1-1. TRBV21-1 is flagged as a pseudogene. The CDR3 loop spans 15 amino acids. CDR3 region: CASSKDQGSTTEAFF.

This chain links TRBV11-3 with TRBJ2-2. Germline-derived CDR1 and CDR2 are SGHNT and YENEEA. The CDR3 consists of 16 residues. The CDR3 here is CASSSLGAVNTGELFF.

The rearrangement links TRBV12-3 or TRBV12-4 to TRBJ2-6; as DNA is missing, the TRBD1 call by TCRdb cannot be tested. The CDR3 length is 14 residues. Here the CDR3 reads CASSRTPVANVLTF.

The V gene is TRBV6-1, the J gene TRBJ2-2; the TRBD1 assignment by TCRdb is unverifiable without DNA. The CDR3 loop spans 16 amino acids. Per the germline V gene, CDR1 is MNHNS and CDR2 is SASEGT. This chain's CDR3 is CASKTGEGGFTGELFF.